These 9 T cell receptor beta chains came from one sample sequenced in a study of T cells after yellow fever vaccination. TCRdb re-derived calls from the 5' RACE reads in MiXCR, one entry per CDR3 protein. This sample has 150,000 to 200,000 distinct CDR3 sequences, with roughly 9.6% found just once. This material consisted of CD8+ T cells sorted from PBMCs, taken 15 days after the yellow fever booster vaccination. These receptors originate from a man younger than 30 who received the YFV17D yellow fever vaccine.

This clonotype was seen a handful of times. The chain joins TRBV7-2 to TRBJ2-3, with 8 bases aligning to TRBD2. The CDR3 loop spans 14 amino acids. Germline V CDR1 and CDR2: SGHTA, FQGNSA. J lost 4 bases, V lost 4 bases, and 4 bases had no gene match. CDR3 protein: CASSSPGGADTQYF. In DNA form, the CDR3 reads TGTGCCAGCAGCTCGCCCGGGGGGGCAGATACGCAGTATTTT.

This clonotype was seen repeatedly, ten times or more. The chain joins TRBV10-3 to TRBJ2-1; 9 bases map to TRBD2. With 4 bases clipped from V and 3 bases from J, the junction kept 4 bases outside the gene matches. CDR3 size: 15 residues. Germline CDR1 is ENHRY and CDR2 is SYGVKD. CDR3 in amino acids: CAISAQRGDYNEQFF. The CDR3 DNA is TGTGCCATCAGTGCGCAGCGGGGGGACTACAATGAGCAGTTCTTC.

This clonotype was detected only a few times. V and J are TRBV6-2 or TRBV6-3 and TRBJ2-4; D might be TRBD1 (6 bases). Trimming took 6 bases from V and 9 from J, leaving 27 bases between them. CDR1 MNHEY and CDR2 SVGEGT come from the germline V gene. CDR3 size: 17 residues. As DNA, the CDR3 is TGTGCCAGCAGCAACTCCCCGGGGACACGGGCCCCAAGCATTCAGTACTTC. Its translation is CASSNSPGTRAPSIQYF.

The chain recombines TRBV5-1 with TRBJ2-2; 10 nucleotides line up with TRBD2. The CDR3 is made up of 18 amino acids. CDR1 and CDR2 (germline): SGHRS, YFSETQ. J lost 0 bases, V lost 3 bases, and 8 bases had no gene match. CDR3 sequence (DNA): TGCGCCAGCAGCTCTAGCGGGGGATACAAATCGAACACCGGGGAGCTGTTTTTT. Translating gives CASSSSGGYKSNTGELFF.

This clonotype was detected only a few times. This chain joins TRBV7-9 and TRBJ1-1; D gene uncertain. CDR3 length: 12 amino acids. The V gene's germline CDR1 is SEHNR and CDR2 FQNEAQ (reference sequence). Trimming stripped 7 bases from V and 1 base from J, with 7 bases between. The CDR3 is CASTRGNTEAFF. CDR3 in DNA: TGTGCCAGCACACGGGGGAACACTGAAGCTTTCTTT. The variable domain in full, completed from reference TRBV7-9 and TRBJ1-1, reads DTGVSQNPRHKITKRGQNVTFRCDPISEHNRLYWYRQTLGQGPEFLTYFQNEAQLEKSRLLSDRFSAERPKGSFSTLEIQRTEQGDSAMYLCASTRGNTEAFFGQGTRLTVV.

The chain links TRBV12-3 or TRBV12-4 to TRBJ2-6, with 9 bases identical to TRBD2. The CDR3 has 17 amino acids. With 6 bases clipped from V and 0 bases from J, the junction kept 6 bases outside the gene matches. Here the CDR3 reads CASRDSGGTSGANVLTF. The CDR3 DNA follows: TGTGCCAGCAGGGATAGCGGGGGCACCTCTGGGGCCAACGTCCTGACTTTC.

This clonotype was recorded many times. V is TRBV5-5 and J is TRBJ2-1; D not certain. V was clipped by 1 base and J by 2 bases, with 10 bases between them. Germline V lookup: CDR1 SGHKS, CDR2 YYEKEE (reference sequence). This CDR3 has 15 amino acids. CDR3 loop: CASSLLRSTYNEQFF. CDR3 coding DNA: TGTGCCAGCAGCTTGTTAAGGTCTACCTACAATGAGCAGTTCTTC.

This clonotype was detected a few times. This chain uses TRBV4-2 with TRBJ2-1; D is unresolved. V was trimmed by 4 bases and J by 4 bases, leaving 11 bases between them. Germline CDR1 LGHNA, CDR2 YNFKEQ. The CDR3 is made up of 14 amino acids. This CDR3 is CASSPPGRYNEQFF. The CDR3 nucleotides are TGTGCCAGCAGCCCGCCGGGCCGATACAATGAGCAGTTCTTC.

The rearrangement links TRBV4-1 to TRBJ2-5; tentative D call: TRBD1 (5 bases). V was shortened by 4 bases and J by 9 bases, with 18 bases between the two germline ends. The CDR3 has 14 amino acids. The germline V gene has CDR1 MGHRA and CDR2 YSYEKL. The CDR3 nucleotides read TGCGCCAGCAGCCTACTATTGGGGCCACGTGCCCAGTACTTC. It translates to CASSLLLGPRAQYF.